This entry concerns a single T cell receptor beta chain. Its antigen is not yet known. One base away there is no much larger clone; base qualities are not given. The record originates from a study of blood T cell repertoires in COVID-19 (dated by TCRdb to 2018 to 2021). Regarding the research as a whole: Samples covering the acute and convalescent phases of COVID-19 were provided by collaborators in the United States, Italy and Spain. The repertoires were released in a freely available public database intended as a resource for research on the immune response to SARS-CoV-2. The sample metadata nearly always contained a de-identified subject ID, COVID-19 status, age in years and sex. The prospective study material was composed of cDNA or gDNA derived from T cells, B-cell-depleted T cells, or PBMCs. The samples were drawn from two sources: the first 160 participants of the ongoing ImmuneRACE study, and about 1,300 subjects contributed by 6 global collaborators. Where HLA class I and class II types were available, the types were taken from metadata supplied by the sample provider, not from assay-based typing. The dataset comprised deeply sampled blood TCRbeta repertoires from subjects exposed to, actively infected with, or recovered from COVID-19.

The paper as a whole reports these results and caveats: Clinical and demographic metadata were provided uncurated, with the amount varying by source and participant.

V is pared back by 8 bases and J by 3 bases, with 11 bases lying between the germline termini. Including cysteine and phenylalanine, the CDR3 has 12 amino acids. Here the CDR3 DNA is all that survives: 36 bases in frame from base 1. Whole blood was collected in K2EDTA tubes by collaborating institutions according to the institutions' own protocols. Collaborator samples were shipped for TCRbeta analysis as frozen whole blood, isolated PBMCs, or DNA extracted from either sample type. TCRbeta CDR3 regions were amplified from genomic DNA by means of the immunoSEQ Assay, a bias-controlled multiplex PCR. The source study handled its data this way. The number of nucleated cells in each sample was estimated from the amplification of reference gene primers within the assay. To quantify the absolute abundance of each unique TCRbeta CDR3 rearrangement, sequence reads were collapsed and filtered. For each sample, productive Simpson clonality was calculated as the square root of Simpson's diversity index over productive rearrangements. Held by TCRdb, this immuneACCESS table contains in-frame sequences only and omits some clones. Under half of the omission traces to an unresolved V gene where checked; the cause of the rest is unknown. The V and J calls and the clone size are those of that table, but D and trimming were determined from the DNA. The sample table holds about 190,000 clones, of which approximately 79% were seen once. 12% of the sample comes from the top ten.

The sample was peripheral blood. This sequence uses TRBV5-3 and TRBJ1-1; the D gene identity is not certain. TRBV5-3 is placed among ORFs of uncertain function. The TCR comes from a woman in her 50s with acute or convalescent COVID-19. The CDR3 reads CASVTGDTEAFF. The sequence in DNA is TGTGCCAGCGTTACCGGGGACACTGAAGCTTTCTTT.